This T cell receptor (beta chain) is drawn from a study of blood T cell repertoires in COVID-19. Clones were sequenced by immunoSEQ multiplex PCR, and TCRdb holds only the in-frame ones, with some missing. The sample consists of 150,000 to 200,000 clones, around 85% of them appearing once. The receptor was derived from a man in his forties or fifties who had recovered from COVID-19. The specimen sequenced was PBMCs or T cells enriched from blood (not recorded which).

The CDR3 DNA sequence: TGCGCCAGCAGCCGATACGGGACTAGCGGGAACAATGAGCAGTTCTTC. This translates into CASSRYGTSGNNEQFF. The chain links TRBV5-1 to TRBJ2-1; the match to TRBD2 covers 13 bases. CDR3 length: 16 residues. V was pared by 4 bases and J by 5 bases, with 6 bases of the junction left unmatched. Germline V gene lookup returns CDR1 SGHRS and CDR2 YFSETQ. The whole variable domain, filled in from reference TRBV5-1 and TRBJ2-1, reads KAGVTQTPRYLIKTRGQQVTLSCSPISGHRSVSWYQQTPGQGLQFLFEYFSETQRNKGNFPGRFSGRQFSNSRSEMNVSTLELGDSALYLCASSRYGTSGNNEQFFGPGTRLTVL.